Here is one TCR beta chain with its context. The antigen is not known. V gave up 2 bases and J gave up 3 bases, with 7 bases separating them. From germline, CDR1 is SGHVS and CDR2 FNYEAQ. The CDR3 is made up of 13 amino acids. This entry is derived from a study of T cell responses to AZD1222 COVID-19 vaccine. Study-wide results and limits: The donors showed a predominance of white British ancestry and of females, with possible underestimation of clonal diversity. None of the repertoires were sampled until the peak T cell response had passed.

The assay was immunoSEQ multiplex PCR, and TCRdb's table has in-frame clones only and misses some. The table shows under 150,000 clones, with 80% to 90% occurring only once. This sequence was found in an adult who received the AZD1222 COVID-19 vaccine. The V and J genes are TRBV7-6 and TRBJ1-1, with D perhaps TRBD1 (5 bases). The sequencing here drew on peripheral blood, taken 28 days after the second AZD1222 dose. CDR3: CASSLMGDTEAFF. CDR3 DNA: TGTGCCAGCAGCTTAATGGGGGACACTGAAGCTTTCTTT. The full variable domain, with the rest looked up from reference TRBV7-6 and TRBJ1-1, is GAGVSQSPRYKVTKRGQDVALRCDPISGHVSLYWYRQALGQGPEFLTYFNYEAQQDKSGLPNDRFSAERPEGSISTLTIQRTEQRDSAMYRCASSLMGDTEAFFGQGTRLTVV.